Listed here are 10 T cell receptor beta chains from one sample, sequenced in a study of cytomegalovirus exposure and HLA in healthy donors. The PCR had 60 Vbeta and 13 Jbeta primers. Profiling relied on immunoSEQ multiplex PCR, and the TCRdb table lists in-frame clones only, not all of them. The sample consists of fewer than 150,000 clones, around 75% of them appearing once. Material for sequencing was PBMCs. All receptors come from a man aged 25 to 40 in good health and CMV-seronegative.

The chain links TRBV9 to TRBJ1-1; D perhaps matches TRBD1 (6 bases). The CDR3 is 14 amino acids. V dropped 4 bases and J dropped 6 bases, with 16 bases sitting between them. The germline gives CDR1 SGDLS, CDR2 YYNGEE. The CDR3 coding sequence is TGTGCCAGCAGCTCCAGGACAGCCTTCGCTGAAGCTTTCTTT. This translates into CASSSRTAFAEAFF. Filled out from reference TRBV9 and TRBJ1-1, the complete variable domain reads DSGVTQTPKHLITATGQRVTLRCSPRSGDLSVYWYQQSLDQGLQFLIQYYNGEERAKGNILERFSAQQFPDLHSELNLSSLELGDSALYFCASSSRTAFAEAFFGQGTRLTVV.

The chain recombines TRBV28 with TRBJ2-5; D ambiguous. V gave up 6 bases and J gave up 4 bases, with 6 bases separating them. This CDR3 has 11 amino acids. CDR1 MDHEN and CDR2 SYDVKM come from the germline V gene. CDR3 sequence: CASSTVETQYF. The CDR3 nucleotides read TGTGCCAGCAGCACGGTAGAGACCCAGTACTTC.

This rearrangement joins TRBV30 to TRBJ1-4; no reliable D call. V was pared by 3 bases and J by 4 bases, with 15 bases between. CDR3 size: 15 residues. CDR1 is GTSNPN and CDR2 is SVGIG in the germline V gene (reference sequence). Here the CDR3 reads CAWSKVGGNNEKLFF. The DNA for the CDR3 is TGTGCCTGGAGCAAGGTCGGCGGGAATAATGAAAAACTGTTTTTT.

This clone has just a few counts. The chain recombines TRBV5-6 with TRBJ1-5; D unresolved. Germline-derived CDR1 and CDR2 are SGHDT and YYEEEE. V was trimmed by 0 bases and J by 2 bases, leaving 6 bases between them. The CDR3 consists of 14 residues. The CDR3 DNA reads as TGTGCCAGCAGCTTGGGGCCTGGCAATCAGCCCCAGCATTTT. Protein sequence: CASSLGPGNQPQHF.

This clone was seen only a few times. The rearrangement links TRBV29-1 to TRBJ2-3, with D perhaps matching TRBD1 (5 bases). Germline-derived CDR1 and CDR2 are SQVTM and ANQGSEA. CDR3 length: 14 residues. Trimming shortened V by 4 bases and J by 4 bases, and 15 bases separated the two germline ends. The CDR3 DNA sequence: TGCAGCGTTGCCCGGGCAGGGTTGTCAGATACGCAGTATTTT. It is translated as CSVARAGLSDTQYF.

The CDR3 region is CASSWGDGVSQETQYF. The CDR3 bases are TGCGCCAGCAGCTGGGGCGATGGCGTCTCTCAAGAGACCCAGTACTTC. The V and J genes are TRBV5-1 and TRBJ2-5; weak D call: TRBD1 (5 bases). Germline assignment: CDR1 SGHRS and CDR2 YFSETQ. The CDR3 covers 16 residues. The V gene lost 3 bases and the J gene lost 2 bases, with 17 bases spanning the gap.

The CDR3: CASSQGVGEKLFF. As DNA, the CDR3 is TGTGCCAGCTCACAGGGGGTCGGCGAAAAACTGTTTTTT. V is TRBV18 and J is TRBJ1-4, with TRBD1 as a possible D gene (6 bases). This CDR3 has 13 amino acids. Germline V gene data show CDR1 as KGHSH and CDR2 as LQKENI. The germline V and J ends were trimmed by 4 bases and 8 bases, with 11 bases remaining between them.

The genes are TRBV5-4 and TRBJ1-2, with D possibly TRBD1 on 6 matching bases. There are 14 residues in the CDR3. V was trimmed by 3 bases and J by 2 bases, leaving 11 bases between them. The germline CDR1 and CDR2 sequences are SGHNT and YYREEE (reference sequence). Here the CDR3 reads CASSSGQKNYGYTF. The CDR3 DNA sequence: TGTGCCAGCAGCTCAGGACAGAAAAACTATGGCTACACCTTC.

There are a few counts of this clone. The rearrangement uses TRBV19 and TRBJ2-7; tentatively, D is TRBD2 (6 bases). Trimming stripped 3 bases from V and 6 bases from J, with 15 bases between. The CDR3 sequence is 14 residues long. Germline CDR1 reads LNHDA; CDR2 reads SQIVND (reference sequence). The CDR3 protein is CASSIGGKGSEQYF. CDR3 sequence (DNA): TGTGCCAGTAGTATCGGCGGGAAGGGATCCGAGCAGTACTTC.

The rearrangement joins TRBV4-2 to TRBJ2-7, with 8 bases aligning to TRBD1. The CDR3 runs to 15 residues. Trimming removed 3 bases from V and 6 bases from J; junction bases left unmatched: 10. The V gene's germline CDR1 is LGHNA and CDR2 YNFKEQ. This CDR3 is CASSQTGTGSGEQYF. The CDR3 bases are TGTGCCAGCAGCCAGACCGGGACAGGCAGCGGCGAGCAGTACTTC.